This TCR beta chain was retrieved from a study of OX40 agonist ivuxolimab in advanced cancers. Here immunoSEQ multiplex PCR was the method, and the copy in TCRdb shows in-frame clones only, minus some. The sample has approximately 40,000 clones, around 92% seen once; the top ten hold nearly 9.5%. This CDR3 region has 16 residues. Per germline, CDR1 SGDLS and CDR2 YYNGEE. V was pared by 0 bases and J by 7 bases, with 9 bases of the junction left unmatched. The chain combines TRBV9 with TRBJ2-1; TRBD2 agrees at 8 bases. The sample here was CD4+ or CD8+ T cells sorted from blood, taken in a trial of the OX40 agonist ivuxolimab. The clonotype originates from an adult with an advanced solid tumor such as melanoma, head and neck, liver or kidney cancer. This CDR3 is CASSVVGGRNVNEQFF. In nucleotides, the CDR3 is TGTGCCAGCAGCGTAGTCGGCGGGAGGAACGTAAATGAGCAGTTCTTC.